Given below is one T cell receptor beta chain in context. Its antigen is currently unknown. This entry belongs to a study of OX40 agonist ivuxolimab in advanced cancers. This CDR3 is built from 15 residues. V lost 2 bases and J lost 4, with 13 bases in between. CDR1 is SGHDT, CDR2 YYEEEE, per germline. Clones were sequenced by immunoSEQ multiplex PCR, and TCRdb holds only the in-frame ones, with some missing. The sample holds about 54,000 clones; roughly 90% are singletons and the top ten take over 7.5%. Notes on the study in general: Low clonal expansion, among the lowest seen, marked partial responders at 0.1-3.0 mg/kg. Dose levels from 0.1 to 3.0 mg/kg saw CD4+ and CD8+ blood T cells expand clonally by week 6. Some nonresponders also had low normalized T-cell clonal expansion. Expanded clones were, on average, more numerous in CD8+ T cells than in CD4+.

This clonotype was sampled from an adult with an advanced solid tumor such as melanoma, head and neck, liver or kidney cancer. The V call is TRBV5-6, the J call TRBJ1-5; D remains unclear. The sample here was CD4+ or CD8+ T cells sorted from blood, taken in a trial of the OX40 agonist ivuxolimab. This chain's CDR3 is CASSFPRAFNQPQHF. DNA of the CDR3: TGTGCCAGCAGCTTTCCCCGGGCCTTTAATCAGCCCCAGCATTTT.